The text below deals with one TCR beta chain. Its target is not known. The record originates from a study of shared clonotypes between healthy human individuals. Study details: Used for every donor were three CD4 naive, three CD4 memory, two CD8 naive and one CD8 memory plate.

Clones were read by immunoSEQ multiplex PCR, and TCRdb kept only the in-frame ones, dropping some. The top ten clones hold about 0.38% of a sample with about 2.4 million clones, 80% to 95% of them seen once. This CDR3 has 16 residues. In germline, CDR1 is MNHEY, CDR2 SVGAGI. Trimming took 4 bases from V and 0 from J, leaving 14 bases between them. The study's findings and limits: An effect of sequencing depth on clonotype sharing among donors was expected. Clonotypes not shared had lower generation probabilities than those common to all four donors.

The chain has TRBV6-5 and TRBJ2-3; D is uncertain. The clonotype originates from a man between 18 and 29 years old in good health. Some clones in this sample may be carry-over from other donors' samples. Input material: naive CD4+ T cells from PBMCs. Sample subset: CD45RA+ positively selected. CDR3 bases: TGTGCCAGCAGTTCCCCACGGCGGCAGAGCACAGATACGCAGTATTTT. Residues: CASSSPRRQSTDTQYF.